This T cell receptor (beta chain) appears in the sequencing data of a study of T cells in Graves' hyperthyroidism and ophthalmopathy. In the study overall: Specimen type is peripheral blood, collected at initial diagnosis prior to any treatment. Findings and limits, study-wide: Median prediction lead before ophthalmopathy onset was 5.5 to 7 months with the model. Most thyroid clonotypes that were expanded above 0.001 also turned up in blood.

This CDR3 has 16 residues. Trimming pared 6 bases from V and 3 bases from J, leaving 21 bases between. The germline V gene encodes CDR1 SGHAT and CDR2 FQNNGV. This clonotype was seen many times. What it recognizes is unknown. Hyperthyroidism in the patients, aged 18 to 65, was newly diagnosed and under 2 months in duration. The source material, RNA transcripts, was used to amplify TCR beta CDR3 regions. Primed by the HTBI set, a first-round RT-PCR was run on the TCR CDR3. TCRdb used MiXCR to reprocess the multiplex PCR reads, holding one entry per CDR3 protein. Here the sample spans some 460,000 distinct CDR3 sequences, more than 15% being singletons.

This rearrangement joins TRBV11-2 to TRBJ2-7; D tentatively reads TRBD1 or TRBD2 (6 bases each). This receptor was taken from a woman in her late teens or twenties with Graves' hyperthyroidism. The sequenced sample was blood. CDR3 sequence: CASRKKTGLSYYEQYF. CDR3 coding DNA: TGTGCCAGCAGAAAAAAGACAGGACTAAGTTACTACGAGCAGTACTTC.